This T cell receptor (beta chain) was obtained from a study of T cell responses to AZD1222 COVID-19 vaccine. Study-level points and caveats: Spike-specific TCR breadth rose after two AZD1222 doses, and depth rose as well. At baseline, just 6 or 7 AZD1222 recipients tested seropositive. Reportedly, nearly half the spike-specific TCRs target unmutated variant regions. Spike was spanned by vaccine-associated CD4 TCRs, with dominance at 160-218 and 743-854.

Some clones are missing from TCRdb's copy, which holds only in-frame ones; the method was immunoSEQ multiplex PCR. The data show 150,000 to 250,000 clones, approximately 93% seen once. To note about this clone: The antigen remains unidentified.

The CDR3 spans 14 residues. The germline gives CDR1 SEHNR, CDR2 FQNEAQ (reference sequence). Between the trimmed V and J ends, which lost 0 bases and 8 bases, there was a span of 13 bases. The receptor was derived from an adult who received the AZD1222 COVID-19 vaccine. The sequencing used peripheral blood, collected 28 days after the second AZD1222 dose. V usage is TRBV7-9 and J usage is TRBJ1-2; D call uncertain. CDR3 nucleotides: TGTGCCAGCAGCTTAGCAACAGTGGGTAGCGGCTACACCTTC. This translates into CASSLATVGSGYTF. Full variable domain (remainder filled in from reference TRBV7-9 and TRBJ1-2): DTGVSQNPRHKITKRGQNVTFRCDPISEHNRLYWYRQTLGQGPEFLTYFQNEAQLEKSRLLSDRFSAERPKGSFSTLEIQRTEQGDSAMYLCASSLATVGSGYTFGSGTRLTVV.